What follows are 10 T cell receptor beta chains derived from one specimen sequenced in a study of human T cells and chemical hapten exposure. TCRdb independently ran MiXCR on the RACE reads; one entry per CDR3 protein. The sample includes fewer than 500,000 distinct CDR3 sequences, roughly 5% of them seen just once. Time point noted: patch test 1, 2 weeks after DPC sensitization. Documented treatment: therapeutic diphenylcyclopropenone sensitization with weekly scalp DPC. Sequences were derived from whole blood, sampled in connection with sensitization to the hapten diphenylcyclopropenone (DPC). The receptors derive from a woman in her 50s with alopecia areata. Some clones in this sample may be carry-over from other donors' samples.

This clonotype turned up a few times. The J gene is TRBJ2-6, the V gene TRBV28; 9 nucleotides match TRBD1. Germline CDR1 is MDHEN and CDR2 is SYDVKM. The CDR3 sequence is 17 residues long. V trimming: 6 bases; J trimming: 0 bases; junction bases outside the gene matches: 6. CDR3 sequence reads: CASSLMTGGSGANVLTF. The CDR3 DNA is TGTGCCAGCAGCTTAATGACAGGGGGCTCTGGGGCCAACGTCCTGACTTTC.

This clonotype came up many times. The J gene is TRBJ1-1, the V gene TRBV4-2, with D hard to call. The CDR3 runs to 14 residues. Trimming took 1 base from V and 6 from J, leaving 12 bases between them. The germline CDR1 and CDR2 sequences are LGHNA and YNFKEQ. This CDR3 reads CASSQVAVSPEAFF. The DNA for the CDR3 is TGTGCCAGCAGCCAAGTTGCAGTCAGTCCTGAAGCTTTCTTT.

At least ten counts were recorded for this clonotype. The chain uses TRBV29-1 and TRBJ1-2, with 9 bases aligning to TRBD1. The CDR3 sequence is 11 residues long. Germline loops: CDR1 SQVTM, CDR2 ANQGSEA. V shed 7 bases, J shed 7 bases, and the junction held 4 bases outside the gene matches. For the CDR3, the DNA is TGCAGCGGCACAGGGGGCTTTGGCTACACCTTC. Residues: CSGTGGFGYTF.

This clonotype was detected a few times. This sequence joins TRBV12-3 or TRBV12-4 and TRBJ2-2, with D perhaps matching TRBD2 (6 bases). The CDR3 is 14 amino acids. Trimming left V 6 bases short and J 6 bases short, with 14 bases between. The CDR3 loop reads CASRTGELAGELFF. The DNA for the CDR3 is TGTGCCAGCAGGACGGGAGAGCTTGCCGGGGAGCTGTTTTTT.

This clonotype came up a few times. The V and J genes are TRBV2 and TRBJ2-1; D not certain. The CDR3 is 13 residues long. Trimming cost V 11 bases and J 5 bases, with 16 bases left between them. CDR1 and CDR2 (germline): SNHLY, FYNNEI. CDR3 protein: CACRIDANNEQFF. For the CDR3, the DNA is TGTGCCTGTCGGATAGACGCGAACAATGAGCAGTTCTTC.

The gene calls are TRBV2 and TRBJ2-7, with 7 bases matching TRBD1. The CDR3 runs 11 residues. The trim removed 5 bases at V and 6 bases at J, leaving 1 base unmatched. The germline gives CDR1 SNHLY, CDR2 FYNNEI. Written as DNA, the CDR3 is TGTGCCAGCAGTCGACAGGGCGAGCAGTACTTC. Protein sequence: CASSRQGEQYF.

This rearrangement joins TRBV28 to TRBJ2-2; D ambiguous. CDR3 length: 13 residues. From germline, CDR1 is MDHEN and CDR2 SYDVKM. The V gene lost 0 bases and the J gene lost 6 bases, with 5 bases spanning the gap. CDR3 DNA sequence: TGTGCCAGCAGTTTATGGGCTCCCGGGGAGCTGTTTTTT. Translating it yields CASSLWAPGELFF.

The table lists this clonotype with many counts. The genes are TRBV20-1 and TRBJ2-7; D gene ambiguous. The germline gives CDR1 DFQATT, CDR2 SNEGSKA (reference sequence). The CDR3 runs 11 residues. V was clipped by 5 bases and J by 13 bases, with 18 bases between them. CDR3 sequence reads: CSAGTRRLTYF. CDR3 nucleotide sequence: TGCAGTGCTGGAACCCGTCGACTCACCTACTTC.

The chain is built from TRBV13 and TRBJ2-3; 9 nucleotides agree with TRBD1. The V gene's germline CDR1 is PRHDT and CDR2 FYEKMQ (reference sequence). V shed 11 bases and J 3 bases; nucleotides not matched to a gene: 6. The length of the CDR3 is 13 residues. CDR3 nucleotide sequence: TGTGCCGGTGGACAGGGGAGGACAGATACGCAGTATTTT. It translates to CAGGQGRTDTQYF.

This clonotype was observed a few times. V gene TRBV28 combines with J gene TRBJ2-7; TRBD1 matches at 10 bases. This CDR3 spans 15 amino acids. Germline V gives CDR1 MDHEN, CDR2 SYDVKM. Trimming cost V 4 bases and J 6 bases; bases outside gene matches: 9. CDR3 sequence reads: CASSSPGTGDGEQYF. The CDR3 nucleotides are TGTGCCAGCAGTTCCCCCGGGACAGGGGACGGCGAGCAGTACTTC.